Reported below is one T cell receptor (beta chain). Its antigen is unidentified. This entry belongs to a study of memory CD4+ T cells and cytomegalovirus serostatus. Study-level background: Donors were healthy Belgian adults, about ten CMV seropositive and around 23 seronegative. Whole-study results and caveats: Suggested: most of the CMV-linked TCR signature lies in CD4+ memory cells.

Trimming pared 0 bases from V and 5 bases from J, leaving 11 bases between. The CDR3 consists of 14 residues. The germline CDR1 and CDR2 sequences are SGHRS and YFSETQ. The sort gate was single viable CD3+CD4+CD8-CD45RO+ cells for memory CD4+ T cells. In the authors' methods: After removing out-of-frame reads, approximately 2 million distinct TCRbeta sequences remained. Sequencing used immunoSEQ multiplex PCR; TCRdb keeps in-frame clones, though not all of them. V, J and clone size are taken as reported in that table, and D and trimming were inferred from the DNA itself. The sample consists of tens of thousands of clones, 82% of them appearing once.

Sequencing was carried out using memory CD4+ T cells from blood. The TCR was taken from an adult in good health and CMV-seronegative. Some clones in this sample may be carry-over from other donors' samples. The chain links TRBV5-1 to TRBJ1-2, with D possibly TRBD1 on 5 matching bases. CDR3 bases: TGCGCCAGCAGCTTGGGTACGGAGGGGTATGGCTACACCTTC. Amino acid sequence: CASSLGTEGYGYTF.